A single sample gave rise to the 10 T cell receptor beta chains below, sequenced in a study of beta chain features in type 1 diabetes. Sequenced material consisted of expressed TCRB transcripts (all of the isolated RNA was reverse transcribed). Profiled with immunoSEQ multiplex PCR; TCRdb holds only in-frame clones, not every one. The data show about 930,000 clones, 15% to 20% seen once. The sample comprised naive CD4+ T cells from blood. The receptors were sampled from a woman aged 18-29 years in good health.

The J gene is TRBJ2-1, the V gene TRBV28, with D hard to call. CDR3 size: 13 residues. The germline V gene encodes CDR1 MDHEN and CDR2 SYDVKM. The V end was cut by 4 bases, the J end by 10 bases, with 14 bases between. This chain's CDR3 is CASSSPLTGEQFF. The CDR3 bases are TGTGCCAGCAGTTCCCCCCTCACGGGCGAGCAGTTCTTC.

This CDR3 reads CASSWDRAKNIQYF. CDR3 sequence (DNA): TGTGCCAGCAGCTGGGACAGAGCCAAAAACATTCAGTACTTC. The genes are TRBV5-6 and TRBJ2-4; TRBD1 agrees at 7 bases. Germline CDR1 SGHDT, CDR2 YYEEEE. V was clipped by 3 bases and J by 0 bases; unmatched bases: 0. The CDR3 length is 14 residues.

This sequence joins TRBV6-5 and TRBJ2-3, with D hard to call. The germline gives CDR1 MNHEY, CDR2 SVGAGI. The CDR3 length is 13 residues. V dropped 7 bases and J dropped 0 bases, with 8 bases sitting between them. CDR3 sequence: CASMGTSTDTQYF. CDR3 coding DNA: TGTGCCAGCATGGGTACTAGCACAGATACGCAGTATTTT.

The V and J genes are TRBV6-5 and TRBJ1-5, with 7 bases lining up with TRBD1. V was clipped by 6 bases and J by 4 bases; unmatched bases: 9. Germline CDR1 is MNHEY and CDR2 is SVGAGI. The length of the CDR3 is 15 residues. CDR3 region: CASSPGTVSNQPQHF. The DNA for the CDR3 is TGTGCCAGCAGCCCGGGGACAGTTTCAAATCAGCCCCAGCATTTT.

CDR3 protein: CASSFRFGGSYEQYF. The DNA of the CDR3 is TGTGCCAGCAGTTTTCGATTTGGCGGGAGCTACGAGCAGTACTTC. V gene TRBV27 combines with J gene TRBJ2-7, with TRBD2 identical over 7 bases. V dropped 3 bases and J dropped 3; count of bases not matched to a gene: 8. This CDR3 contains 15 residues. Germline V gene lookup returns CDR1 MNHEY and CDR2 SMNVEV (reference sequence).

The sample holds a few counts of this clone. The chain couples TRBV2 to TRBJ2-3; D remains unclear. The CDR3 loop spans 12 amino acids. V was pared by 4 bases and J by 8 bases, with 10 bases between. Germline CDR1 and CDR2: SNHLY and FYNNEI. The CDR3 spells CASSVPGPTQYF. CDR3 bases: TGTGCCAGCAGTGTTCCAGGCCCTACGCAGTATTTT.

V is TRBV18 and J is TRBJ2-5; D is ambiguous. This CDR3 has 12 residues. Germline V gives CDR1 KGHSH, CDR2 LQKENI. V was pared by 5 bases and J by 0 bases, with 4 bases between. In DNA form, the CDR3 reads TGTGCCAGCTCAACGTACCAAGAGACCCAGTACTTC. Translation gives CASSTYQETQYF.

This clone was seen a few times. The CDR3 DNA reads TGCACCAGCAGCCAAGTTGCGGGAGGGCTTCGGGAGCAGTACTTC. It encodes CTSSQVAGGLREQYF. The chain uses TRBV1 and TRBJ2-7; the table's D gene call, TRBD2, was not cross checked with the DNA. TRBV1 is classified as a pseudogene. This CDR3 region has 15 residues.

This clone was seen just once. J is TRBJ1-5 and V is TRBV7-9; the D gene is possibly TRBD1 (5 bases). Germline lookup yields CDR1 SEHNR and CDR2 FQNEAQ (reference sequence). CDR3 length: 15 amino acids. V shed 5 bases and J shed 0 bases, with 11 bases lying between them. The CDR3 sequence is CASSPFGGSNQPQHF. The CDR3 coding sequence is TGTGCCAGCAGCCCTTTCGGGGGTAGCAATCAGCCCCAGCATTTT.

J is TRBJ1-2 and V is TRBV10-3; TRBD1 matches at 8 bases. With V trimmed by 3 bases and J by 8 bases, 8 bases remained unmatched. The CDR3 length is 14 residues. Germline CDR1 reads ENHRY; CDR2 reads SYGVKD. The DNA of the CDR3 is TGTGCCATCAGTGACTCGGGACAGGCGGCCGGCTACACCTTC. Translating gives CAISDSGQAAGYTF.